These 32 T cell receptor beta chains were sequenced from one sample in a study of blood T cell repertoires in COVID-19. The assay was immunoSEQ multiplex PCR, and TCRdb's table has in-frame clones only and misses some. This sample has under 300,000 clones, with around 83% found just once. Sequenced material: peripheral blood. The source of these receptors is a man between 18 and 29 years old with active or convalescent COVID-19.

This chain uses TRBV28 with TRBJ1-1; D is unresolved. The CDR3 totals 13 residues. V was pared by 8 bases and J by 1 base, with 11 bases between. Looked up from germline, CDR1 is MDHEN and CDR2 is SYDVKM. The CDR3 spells CASLIGGNTEAFF. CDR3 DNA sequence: TGTGCCAGCCTAATTGGAGGGAACACTGAAGCTTTCTTT.

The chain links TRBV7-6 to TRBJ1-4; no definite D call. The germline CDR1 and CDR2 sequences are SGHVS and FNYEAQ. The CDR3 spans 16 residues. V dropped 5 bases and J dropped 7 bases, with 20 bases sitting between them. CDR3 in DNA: TGTGCCAGCAGCCCCTTGGTTCAAGCCGTCGGTGAAAAACTGTTTTTT. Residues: CASSPLVQAVGEKLFF.

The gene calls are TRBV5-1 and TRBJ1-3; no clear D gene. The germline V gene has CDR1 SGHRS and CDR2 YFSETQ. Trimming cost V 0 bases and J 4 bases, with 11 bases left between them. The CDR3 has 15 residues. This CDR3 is CASSLASDIGNTIYF. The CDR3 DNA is TGCGCCAGCAGCTTGGCCAGTGACATAGGAAACACCATATATTTT.

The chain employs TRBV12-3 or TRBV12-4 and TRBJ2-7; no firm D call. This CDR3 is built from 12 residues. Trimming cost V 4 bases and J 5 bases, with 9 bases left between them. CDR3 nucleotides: TGTGCCAGCAGTTGGGCTGCACACGAGCAGTACTTC. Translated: CASSWAAHEQYF.

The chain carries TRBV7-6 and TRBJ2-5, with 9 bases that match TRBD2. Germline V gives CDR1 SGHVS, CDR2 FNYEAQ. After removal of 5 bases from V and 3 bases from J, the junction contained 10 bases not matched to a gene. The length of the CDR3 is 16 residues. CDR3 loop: CASSTLAGGHKETQYF. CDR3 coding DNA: TGTGCCAGCAGCACCCTGGCGGGGGGGCATAAAGAGACCCAGTACTTC.

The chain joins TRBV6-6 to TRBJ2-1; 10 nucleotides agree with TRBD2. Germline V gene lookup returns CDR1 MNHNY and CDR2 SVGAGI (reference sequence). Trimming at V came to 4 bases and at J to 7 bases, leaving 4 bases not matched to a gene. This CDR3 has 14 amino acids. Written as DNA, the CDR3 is TGTGCCAGCAGTTTAGCGGGAGGTTGGAATGAGCAGTTCTTC. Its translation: CASSLAGGWNEQFF.

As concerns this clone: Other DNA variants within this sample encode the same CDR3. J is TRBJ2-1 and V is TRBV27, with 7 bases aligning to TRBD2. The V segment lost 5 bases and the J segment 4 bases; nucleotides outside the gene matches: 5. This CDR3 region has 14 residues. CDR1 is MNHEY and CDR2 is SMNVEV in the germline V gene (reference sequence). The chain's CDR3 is CASSLSGRYNEQFF. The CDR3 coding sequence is TGTGCCAGCAGTCTTAGCGGGCGTTACAATGAGCAGTTCTTC.

The CDR3 loop reads CASSVADYGYTF. The CDR3 nucleotides read TGTGCCAGCAGCGTAGCGGACTATGGCTACACCTTC. This chain links TRBV9 with TRBJ1-2; D ambiguous. Germline V gives CDR1 SGDLS, CDR2 YYNGEE. This CDR3 is built from 12 residues. V dropped 0 bases and J dropped 3 bases, with 3 bases sitting between them.

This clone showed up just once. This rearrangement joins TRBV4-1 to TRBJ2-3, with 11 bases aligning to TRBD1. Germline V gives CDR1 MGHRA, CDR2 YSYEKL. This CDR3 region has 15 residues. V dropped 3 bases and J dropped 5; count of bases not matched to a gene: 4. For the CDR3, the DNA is TGCGCCAGCAGCCAGACCGGGACAGGGGGAGATACGCAGTATTTT. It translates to CASSQTGTGGDTQYF.

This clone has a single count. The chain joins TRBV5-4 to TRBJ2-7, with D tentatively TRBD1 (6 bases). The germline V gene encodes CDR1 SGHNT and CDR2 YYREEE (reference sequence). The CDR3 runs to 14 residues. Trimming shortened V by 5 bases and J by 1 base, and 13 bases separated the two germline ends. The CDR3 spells CASSSGTMSYEQYF. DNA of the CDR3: TGTGCCAGCAGTTCCGGGACAATGTCCTACGAGCAGTACTTC.

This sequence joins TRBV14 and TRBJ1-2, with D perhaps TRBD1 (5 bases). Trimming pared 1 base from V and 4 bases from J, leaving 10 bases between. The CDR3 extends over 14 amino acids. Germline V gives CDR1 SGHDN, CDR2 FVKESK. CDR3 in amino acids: CASSQAGQAYGYTF. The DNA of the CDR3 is TGTGCCAGCAGCCAAGCAGGGCAGGCCTATGGCTACACCTTC.

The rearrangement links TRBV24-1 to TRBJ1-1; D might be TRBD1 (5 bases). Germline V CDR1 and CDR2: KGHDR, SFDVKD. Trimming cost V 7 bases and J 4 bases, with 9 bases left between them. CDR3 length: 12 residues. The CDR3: CATRGHGTEAFF. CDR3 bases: TGTGCCACCAGGGGGCATGGCACTGAAGCTTTCTTT.

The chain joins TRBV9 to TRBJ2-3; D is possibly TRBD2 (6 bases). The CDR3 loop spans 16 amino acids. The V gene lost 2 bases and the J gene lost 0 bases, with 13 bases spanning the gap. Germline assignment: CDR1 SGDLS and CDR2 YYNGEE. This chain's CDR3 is CASSVEGRTSTDTQYF. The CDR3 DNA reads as TGTGCCAGCAGCGTTGAGGGGAGGACTAGCACAGATACGCAGTATTTT.

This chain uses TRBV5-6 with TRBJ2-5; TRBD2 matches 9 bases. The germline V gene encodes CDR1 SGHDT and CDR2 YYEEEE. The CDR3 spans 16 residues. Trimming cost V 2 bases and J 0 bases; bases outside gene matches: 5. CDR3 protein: CASSFTSGPYQETQYF. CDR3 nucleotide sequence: TGTGCCAGCAGCTTCACTAGCGGGCCGTACCAAGAGACCCAGTACTTC.

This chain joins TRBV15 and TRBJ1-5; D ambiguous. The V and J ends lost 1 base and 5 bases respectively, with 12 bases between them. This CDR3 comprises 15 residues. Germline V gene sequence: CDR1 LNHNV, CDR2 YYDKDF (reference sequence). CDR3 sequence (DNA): TGTGCCACCAGCAGAGCTCGAACACCTTATCAGCCCCAGCATTTT. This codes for CATSRARTPYQPQHF.

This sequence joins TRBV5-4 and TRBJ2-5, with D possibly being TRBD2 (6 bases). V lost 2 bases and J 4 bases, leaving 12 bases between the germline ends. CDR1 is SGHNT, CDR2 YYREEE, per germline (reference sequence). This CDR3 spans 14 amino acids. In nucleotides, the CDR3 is TGTGCCAGCAGCTTATTCGGGACTCCAGAGACCCAGTACTTC. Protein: CASSLFGTPETQYF.

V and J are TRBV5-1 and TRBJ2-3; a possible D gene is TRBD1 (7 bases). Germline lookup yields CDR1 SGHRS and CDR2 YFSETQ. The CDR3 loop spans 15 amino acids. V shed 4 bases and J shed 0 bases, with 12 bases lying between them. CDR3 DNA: TGCGCCAGCAGCAAGGGGGGACAGAGCACAGATACGCAGTATTTT. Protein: CASSKGGQSTDTQYF.

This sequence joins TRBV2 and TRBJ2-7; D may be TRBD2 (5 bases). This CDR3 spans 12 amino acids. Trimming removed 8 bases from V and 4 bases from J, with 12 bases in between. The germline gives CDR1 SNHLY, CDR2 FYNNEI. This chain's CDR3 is CASFSGNYEQYF. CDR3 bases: TGTGCCAGCTTTTCCGGGAATTACGAGCAGTACTTC.

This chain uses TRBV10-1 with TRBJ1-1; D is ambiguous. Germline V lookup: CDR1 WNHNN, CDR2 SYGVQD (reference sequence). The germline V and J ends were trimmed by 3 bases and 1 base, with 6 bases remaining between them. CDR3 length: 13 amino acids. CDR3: CASSDYRNTEAFF. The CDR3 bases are TGCGCCAGCAGTGACTACAGGAACACTGAAGCTTTCTTT.

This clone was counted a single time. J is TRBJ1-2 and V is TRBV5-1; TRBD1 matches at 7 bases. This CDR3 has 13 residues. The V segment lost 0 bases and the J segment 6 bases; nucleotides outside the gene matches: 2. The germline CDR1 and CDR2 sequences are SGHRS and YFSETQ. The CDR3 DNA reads TGCGCCAGCAGCTTGGGGCAGGGGGATGGCTACACCTTC. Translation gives CASSLGQGDGYTF.

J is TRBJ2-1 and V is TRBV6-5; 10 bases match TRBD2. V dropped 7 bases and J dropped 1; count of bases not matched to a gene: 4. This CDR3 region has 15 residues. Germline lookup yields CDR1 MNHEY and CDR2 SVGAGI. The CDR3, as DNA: TGTGCCAGCAACCCGGGACTAGCGTCCTACAATGAGCAGTTCTTC. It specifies CASNPGLASYNEQFF.

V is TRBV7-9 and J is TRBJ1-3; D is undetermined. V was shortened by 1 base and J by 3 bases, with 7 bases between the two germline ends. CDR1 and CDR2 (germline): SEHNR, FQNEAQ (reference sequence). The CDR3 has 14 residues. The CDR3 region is CASSLDPFGNTIYF. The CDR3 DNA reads TGTGCCAGCAGCTTAGATCCTTTTGGAAACACCATATATTTT.

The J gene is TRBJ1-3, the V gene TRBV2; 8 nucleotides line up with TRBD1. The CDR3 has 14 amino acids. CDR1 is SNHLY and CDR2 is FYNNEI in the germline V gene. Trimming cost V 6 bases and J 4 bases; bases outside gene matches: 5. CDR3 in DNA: TGTGCCAGCAGCGACAGGGGAGGAGGAAACACCATATATTTT. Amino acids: CASSDRGGGNTIYF.

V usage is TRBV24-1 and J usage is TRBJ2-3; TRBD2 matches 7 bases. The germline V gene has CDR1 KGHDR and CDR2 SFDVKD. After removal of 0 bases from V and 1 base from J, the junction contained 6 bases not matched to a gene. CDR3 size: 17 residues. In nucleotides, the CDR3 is TGTGCCACCAGTGATTTGAGGCAGGGAGGGGGCACAGATACGCAGTATTTT. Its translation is CATSDLRQGGGTDTQYF.

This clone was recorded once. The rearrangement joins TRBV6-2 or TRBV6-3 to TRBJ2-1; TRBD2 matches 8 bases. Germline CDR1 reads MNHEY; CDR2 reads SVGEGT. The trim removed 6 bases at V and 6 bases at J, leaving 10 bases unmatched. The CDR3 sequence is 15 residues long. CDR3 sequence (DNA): TGTGCCAGCAGCCAGGGACTAGAGCCCCTCAATGAGCAGTTCTTC. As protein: CASSQGLEPLNEQFF.

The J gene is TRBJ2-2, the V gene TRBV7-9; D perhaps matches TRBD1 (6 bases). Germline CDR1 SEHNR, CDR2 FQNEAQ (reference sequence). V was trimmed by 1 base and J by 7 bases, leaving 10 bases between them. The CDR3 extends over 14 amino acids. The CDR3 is CASSLVGQFGELFF. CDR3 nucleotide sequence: TGTGCCAGCAGCTTAGTCGGACAGTTCGGGGAGCTGTTTTTT.

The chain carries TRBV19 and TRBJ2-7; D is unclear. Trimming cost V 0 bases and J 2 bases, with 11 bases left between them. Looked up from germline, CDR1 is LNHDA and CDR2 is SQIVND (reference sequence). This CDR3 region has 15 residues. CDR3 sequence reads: CASSIDREDTYEQYF. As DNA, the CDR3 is TGTGCCAGTAGTATAGATCGAGAAGATACCTACGAGCAGTACTTC.

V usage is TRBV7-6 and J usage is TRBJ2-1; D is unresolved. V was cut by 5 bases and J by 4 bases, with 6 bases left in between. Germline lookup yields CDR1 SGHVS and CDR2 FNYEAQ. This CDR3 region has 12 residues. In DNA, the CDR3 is TGTGCCAGCAGCGCGACTTACAATGAGCAGTTCTTC. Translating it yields CASSATYNEQFF.

CDR3 in amino acids: CAKEGGVDIQYF. The CDR3 DNA is TGTGCCAAAGAAGGGGGAGTAGACATTCAGTACTTC. This rearrangement joins TRBV11-3 to TRBJ2-4, with D perhaps matching TRBD1 (6 bases). The V and J ends lost 10 bases and 8 bases respectively, with 15 bases between them. Germline CDR1 and CDR2: SGHNT and YENEEA. The CDR3 spans 12 residues. Full variable domain (missing parts from reference TRBV11-3 and TRBJ2-4): EAGVVQSPRYKIIEKKQPVAFWCNPISGHNTLYWYLQNLGQGPELLIRYENEEAVDDSQLPKDRFSAERLKGVDSTLKIQPAELGDSAVYLCAKEGGVDIQYFGAGTRLSVL.

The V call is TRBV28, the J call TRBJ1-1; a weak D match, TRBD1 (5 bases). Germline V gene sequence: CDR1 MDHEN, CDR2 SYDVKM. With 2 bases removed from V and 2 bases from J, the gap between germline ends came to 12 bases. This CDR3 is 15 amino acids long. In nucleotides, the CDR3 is TGTGCCAGCAGTTTACATGTGACAGCCAACACTGAAGCTTTCTTT. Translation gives CASSLHVTANTEAFF. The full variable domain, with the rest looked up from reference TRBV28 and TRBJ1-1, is DVKVTQSSRYLVKRTGEKVFLECVQDMDHENMFWYRQDPGLGLRLIYFSYDVKMKEKGDIPEGYSVSREKKERFSLILESASTNQTSMYLCASSLHVTANTEAFFGQGTRLTVV.

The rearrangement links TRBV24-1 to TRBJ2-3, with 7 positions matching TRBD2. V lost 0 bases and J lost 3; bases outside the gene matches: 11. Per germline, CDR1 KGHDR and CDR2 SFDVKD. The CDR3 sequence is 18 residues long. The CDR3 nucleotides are TGTGCCACCAGTGATTTGGTGTCGGGTCCAGCGGGGACAGATACGCAGTATTTT. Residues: CATSDLVSGPAGTDTQYF.

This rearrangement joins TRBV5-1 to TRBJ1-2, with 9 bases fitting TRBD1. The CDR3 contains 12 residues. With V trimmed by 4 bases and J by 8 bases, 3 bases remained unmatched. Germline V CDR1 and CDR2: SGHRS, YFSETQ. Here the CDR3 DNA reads TGCGCCAGCAGCCGGACAGGGGAAGGCTACACCTTC. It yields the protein CASSRTGEGYTF.